This T cell receptor (beta chain) was sequenced for a study of T cell responses to AZD1222 COVID-19 vaccine. Study information: Both about-4-week and about-12-week second-dose recipients were combined. General observations from the study: Distributed over spike, vaccine-associated CD4 TCRs predominated at 160-218 and 743-854. Nearly half of spike-specific TCRs reportedly go after variant regions that carry no mutations.

Germline V CDR1 and CDR2: SGHTA, FQGNSA. This CDR3 has 12 amino acids. V was clipped by 0 bases and J by 10 bases, with 7 bases between them. This clone has only one observation. Its specificity is not known. Some clones are missing from TCRdb's copy, which holds only in-frame ones; the method was immunoSEQ multiplex PCR. Of some 91,000 clones listed, around 94% are singletons. The genes are TRBV7-2 and TRBJ2-1, with D hard to call. Sample: peripheral blood, taken on day 0 of AZD1222 vaccination. The TCR sequence derives from an adult in good health. The CDR3 protein is CASSLAGLEQFF. The CDR3, as DNA: TGTGCCAGCAGCTTAGCCGGTCTGGAGCAGTTCTTC. Based on the CDR3 plus reference TRBV7-2 and TRBJ2-1, the full variable domain is GAGVSQSPSNKVTEKGKDVELRCDPISGHTALYWYRQSLGQGLEFLIYFQGNSAPDKSGLPSDRFSAERTGGSVSTLTIQRTQQEDSAVYLCASSLAGLEQFFGPGTRLTVL.